This T cell receptor beta chain stems from a study of memory CD4+ T cells and cytomegalovirus serostatus. Single viable CD3+CD4+CD8-CD45RO+ cells were sorted as the memory CD4+ T cells. CDR1 SSHAT and CDR2 FNYEAQ come from the germline V gene (reference sequence). This CDR3 is 16 amino acids long. The authors' processing: Out-of-frame sequences were removed, leaving 2 million to 2.5 million distinct TCRbeta sequences. Assay used: immunoSEQ multiplex PCR; TCRdb lists only in-frame clones, some missing. V, J and clone size derive from that table, while D and trimming were established from the DNA sequence. The table includes 75,000 to 90,000 clones, around 80% detected once. In regard to this clone: A junction end diverges from the germline sequence, so it may reflect a read error.

This receptor was identified in an adult in good health and CMV-seronegative. The chain couples TRBV7-7 to TRBJ2-5, with D maybe TRBD2 (7 bases). Sequenced input: memory CD4+ T cells from blood. The CDR3 DNA reads TGTGCTAGCAGCTTAGGGGGGGCAGGGACGCAAGAGACCCAGTACTTC. Translation: CASSLGGAGTQETQYF.